This T cell receptor (beta chain) came from a study of cytomegalovirus exposure and HLA in healthy donors. Germline loops: CDR1 MDHEN, CDR2 SYDVKM. This CDR3 contains 15 residues. After removal of 1 base from V and 6 bases from J, the junction contained 5 bases not matched to a gene. The study ran its PCR with 60 Vbeta and 13 Jbeta primers. TCRdb keeps only in-frame clones here, not all; method: immunoSEQ multiplex PCR. The sample holds tens of thousands of clones, about two thirds seen once. V is TRBV28 and J is TRBJ2-7; 11 bases map to TRBD2. Sequencing was carried out using PBMCs. The receptor was derived from a woman aged 50 to 60 in good health and CMV-seropositive. Written as DNA, the CDR3 is TGTGCCAGCAGTTTATCTCTAGCGGGAGGATCCGAGCAGTACTTC. Protein product: CASSLSLAGGSEQYF.